A single sample gave rise to the 12 T cell receptor beta chains below, sequenced in a study of shared clonotypes between healthy human individuals. Profiled with immunoSEQ multiplex PCR; TCRdb holds only in-frame clones, not every one. The sample contains 2 million to 2.5 million clones, more than 85% of which appear only once. Input material: naive CD4+ T cells from PBMCs. The subset here: CD45RA+ positively selected. These receptors were obtained from a man between 18 and 35 years old in good health. Some clones in this sample may be carry-over from other donors' samples.

The rearrangement uses TRBV2 and TRBJ2-2; the D gene is possibly TRBD2 (5 bases). Germline-derived CDR1 and CDR2 are SNHLY and FYNNEI. V lost 6 bases and J lost 6, with 11 bases in between. The CDR3 has 13 amino acids. Written as DNA, the CDR3 is TGTGCCAGCAGGACTACTTATTCCGGGGAGCTGTTTTTT. Translating gives CASRTTYSGELFF.

For this clone: The same CDR3 can be traced to other DNA sequences in this sample. The rearrangement links TRBV18 to TRBJ2-3; D is unclear. V was cut by 3 bases and J by 0 bases, with 4 bases left in between. CDR3 length: 13 residues. Germline V gives CDR1 KGHSH, CDR2 LQKENI. CDR3 coding DNA: TGTGCCAGCTCACCTCATAGCACAGATACGCAGTATTTT. Translating gives CASSPHSTDTQYF.

The gene calls are TRBV28 and TRBJ2-1, with D possibly being TRBD2 (6 bases). Germline V gives CDR1 MDHEN, CDR2 SYDVKM. The V end lost 8 bases, the J end lost 2 bases, and 10 bases lay between the germline ends. The CDR3 has 13 residues. DNA of the CDR3: TGTGCCAGCGGGGCGGGACCCTACAATGAGCAGTTCTTC. Translation: CASGAGPYNEQFF.

This rearrangement joins TRBV30 to TRBJ2-7; D is uncertain. There are 12 residues in the CDR3. Germline V CDR1 and CDR2: GTSNPN, SVGIG (reference sequence). V lost 0 bases to trimming and J lost 4 bases, with 7 bases between them. CDR3 loop: CAWSVLQYEQYF. CDR3 coding DNA: TGTGCCTGGAGTGTACTCCAGTACGAGCAGTACTTC.

The chain recombines TRBV29-1 with TRBJ2-1, with TRBD2 matching 9 bases. J gave up 8 bases and V 8 bases, and 16 bases lay outside the gene matches. The CDR3 extends over 15 amino acids. Germline values: CDR1 SQVTM, CDR2 ANQGSEA. Here the CDR3 reads CSPVRRGRGFHEQFF. Written as DNA, the CDR3 is TGCAGCCCCGTTCGGCGCGGGAGGGGTTTCCATGAGCAGTTCTTC.

V gene TRBV5-4 combines with J gene TRBJ2-1; 7 bases are a match to TRBD2. The CDR3 contains 17 residues. The V and J ends lost 2 bases and 0 bases, in that order; junction bases with no gene match: 8. The germline gives CDR1 SGHNT, CDR2 YYREEE (reference sequence). CDR3 amino acids: CASSFPSGGVSYNEQFF. The CDR3 DNA reads TGTGCCAGCAGCTTCCCCTCGGGGGGTGTCTCCTACAATGAGCAGTTCTTC.

V usage is TRBV4-1 and J usage is TRBJ1-4; D gene ambiguous. V was pared by 0 bases and J by 10 bases, with 30 bases between. The germline V gene has CDR1 MGHRA and CDR2 YSYEKL. The CDR3 totals 20 residues. CDR3 sequence reads: CASSQEEATGYGPKMGKLFF. The CDR3 coding sequence is TGCGCCAGCAGCCAAGAGGAGGCGACCGGGTACGGGCCGAAAATGGGAAAACTGTTTTTT.

V usage is TRBV30 and J usage is TRBJ2-7; TRBD1 agrees at 7 bases. The germline gives CDR1 GTSNPN, CDR2 SVGIG (reference sequence). Germline trimming cut 1 base from V and 0 bases from J; bases unmatched to any gene: 12. This CDR3 is 17 amino acids long. CDR3 loop: CAWSGQGNRKSSYEQYF. The DNA of the CDR3 is TGTGCCTGGAGTGGACAGGGAAACCGGAAAAGCTCCTACGAGCAGTACTTC.

The chain recombines TRBV19 with TRBJ2-6; D is undetermined. The CDR3 is 15 amino acids. CDR1 is LNHDA, CDR2 SQIVND, per germline (reference sequence). Between the trimmed V and J ends, which lost 5 bases and 0 bases, there was a span of 8 bases. The CDR3: CASSYSLSGANVLTF. The CDR3 region has the DNA TGTGCCAGTAGTTACTCCCTCTCTGGGGCCAACGTCCTGACTTTC.

The V gene is TRBV7-2, the J gene TRBJ2-1; D could derive from TRBD1 or TRBD2 (6 bases each). Trimming took off 5 bases at V and 0 bases at J, with 17 bases between the two ends. The CDR3 has 17 residues. In germline, CDR1 is SGHTA, CDR2 FQGNSA. In DNA, the CDR3 is TGTGCCAGCAGCCTATGGGGGGCGCGGAGCTCCTACAATGAGCAGTTCTTC. This encodes CASSLWGARSSYNEQFF.

V gene TRBV19 combines with J gene TRBJ1-1; D not resolved. The CDR3 runs to 15 residues. Germline V gene data show CDR1 as LNHDA and CDR2 as SQIVND (reference sequence). Between the trimmed V and J ends, which lost 6 bases and 0 bases, there was a span of 14 bases. This CDR3 reads CASSFGGPMNTEAFF. DNA for the CDR3: TGTGCCAGTAGCTTCGGAGGGCCTATGAACACTGAAGCTTTCTTT.

The chain uses TRBV6-5 and TRBJ2-5; D gene ambiguous. V was trimmed by 3 bases and J by 4 bases, leaving 12 bases between them. The CDR3 loop spans 14 amino acids. CDR1 is MNHEY, CDR2 SVGAGI, per germline. This chain's CDR3 is CASSYGLAAETQYF. CDR3 nucleotides: TGTGCCAGCAGTTATGGTCTCGCTGCAGAGACCCAGTACTTC.